The next 8 T cell receptor beta chains were all read from a single sample in a study of T cells after yellow fever vaccination. MiXCR, run by TCRdb on the 5' RACE reads, gives a single entry per CDR3 protein. The sample shows some 420,000 distinct CDR3 sequences, roughly a sixth of them seen only once. Material: PBMCs, obtained before the yellow fever booster vaccination. The source of these receptors is a man in his late teens or twenties who received the YFV17D yellow fever vaccine.

At least ten counts were recorded for this clonotype. The rearrangement links TRBV20-1 to TRBJ1-2; 9 bases align to TRBD1. The CDR3 has 11 residues. Germline V lookup: CDR1 DFQATT, CDR2 SNEGSKA (reference sequence). The V gene end was trimmed by 1 base and the J gene end by 12 bases; junction bases not matched to a gene: 3. The chain's CDR3 is CSARGQGDDTF. DNA for the CDR3: TGCAGTGCTAGAGGACAGGGGGATGACACCTTC.

This clonotype was seen a handful of times. J is TRBJ2-1 and V is TRBV5-1; 8 bases align to TRBD1. Germline trimming cut 4 bases from V and 8 bases from J; bases unmatched to any gene: 8. The CDR3 runs 14 residues. Germline CDR1 SGHRS, CDR2 YFSETQ. This CDR3 reads CASSPWTGKDEQFF. CDR3 bases: TGCGCCAGCAGCCCCTGGACAGGGAAAGATGAGCAGTTCTTC.

This clonotype was observed a handful of times. The chain is built from TRBV29-1 and TRBJ1-1; D is unresolved. Per germline, CDR1 SQVTM and CDR2 ANQGSEA. Trimming removed 0 bases at V and 4 bases at J, with 6 bases between. CDR3 length equals 12 residues. DNA of the CDR3: TGCAGCGTTGAAGAAGGAAGCACTGAAGCTTTCTTT. Protein sequence: CSVEEGSTEAFF.

This clonotype was recorded a few times. The chain has TRBV12-3 or TRBV12-4 and TRBJ2-4, with 12 bases matching TRBD1. The CDR3 covers 16 residues. The V segment lost 6 bases and the J segment 4 bases; nucleotides outside the gene matches: 7. The CDR3, as DNA: TGTGCCAGCAGGGGACAGGGGGCACAACTTAAAAACATTCAGTACTTC. It translates to CASRGQGAQLKNIQYF.

This clonotype came up many times. V is TRBV4-1 and J is TRBJ1-1; TRBD1 is a possible D gene (5 bases). The germline gives CDR1 MGHRA, CDR2 YSYEKL. The CDR3 extends over 13 amino acids. The germline V and J ends were trimmed by 6 bases and 1 base, with 9 bases remaining between them. CDR3 loop: CASRRQPNTEAFF. The DNA for the CDR3 is TGCGCCAGCAGGAGACAGCCGAACACTGAAGCTTTCTTT.

This clonotype was counted only a few times. CDR3 in DNA: TGCGCCAGCAGTTGGGCAGAACAAGAGACCCAGTACTTC. Translating it yields CASSWAEQETQYF. The chain carries TRBV4-1 and TRBJ2-5; no reliable D call. Germline V lookup: CDR1 MGHRA, CDR2 YSYEKL. Trimming left V 6 bases short and J 2 bases short, with 10 bases between. The CDR3 is made up of 13 amino acids.

The chain joins TRBV5-1 to TRBJ2-5, with 9 nucleotides matching TRBD1. J was trimmed by 5 bases and V by 4 bases; bases with no gene match: 9. CDR1 SGHRS and CDR2 YFSETQ come from the germline V gene. The CDR3 has 15 amino acids. The CDR3 nucleotides read TGCGCCAGCAGCACCGGGACAGGGCTGATGGAGACCCAGTACTTC. This translates into CASSTGTGLMETQYF.

This clonotype was detected only a few times. This chain uses TRBV20-1 with TRBJ2-2, with 7 bases that match TRBD1. Germline CDR1 DFQATT, CDR2 SNEGSKA (reference sequence). J was trimmed by 2 bases and V by 4 bases; bases with no gene match: 4. The CDR3 covers 14 residues. In DNA, the CDR3 is TGCAGTGCTATCGGGACAGACAACACCGGGGAGCTGTTTTTT. This translates into CSAIGTDNTGELFF.